This is a list of T cell receptor beta chains from one sample in a study of metastatic and nonmetastatic thyroid tumors. TCRdb reprocessed the PCR reads using MiXCR. This sample carries about 35,000 clones, 19% of them seen once, and the ten largest clones take around 17%. Sequenced sample: blood. The source is a female donor with papillary thyroid cancer or a benign thyroid nodule (not recorded which). Some clones in this sample may be carry-over from other donors' samples. Both conserved end residues are part of each CDR3. Each record gives: clone size, V gene, J gene, D gene, CDR3 DNA, CDR3 protein. D genes are given only for firm matches. Size is stated for part of the rows, as once, few or many counts, or as a class when the clone is expanded.

clone_size: medium-sized
v_call: TRBV6-1
j_call: TRBJ2-6
d_call: TRBD1
cdr3_nt: TGTGCCAGCAGTTCTGGACAGGGGTTCTCTGGGGCCAACGTCCTGACTTTC
cdr3_aa: CASSSGQGFSGANVLTF

clone_size: many
v_call: TRBV29-1
j_call: TRBJ1-2
d_call: .
cdr3_nt: TGCAGCGTTGAAGAGGACATAGCTAACTATGGCTACACCTTC
cdr3_aa: CSVEEDIANYGYTF

clone_size: .
v_call: TRBV11-2
j_call: TRBJ2-1
d_call: .
cdr3_nt: TGTGCCAGCAGCCGGCGCCGGGACGACAATGAGCAGTTCTTC
cdr3_aa: CASSRRRDDNEQFF

clone_size: few
v_call: TRBV28
j_call: TRBJ1-2
d_call: .
cdr3_nt: TGTGCCAGCAGTCCGACGGACAACTATGGCTACACCTTC
cdr3_aa: CASSPTDNYGYTF

clone_size: many
v_call: TRBV5-4
j_call: TRBJ1-1
d_call: .
cdr3_nt: TGTGCCAGCAGCTTGGACATTCAGGGGCAAAACACTGAAGCTTTCTTT
cdr3_aa: CASSLDIQGQNTEAFF

clone_size: once
v_call: TRBV5-6
j_call: TRBJ2-5
d_call: .
cdr3_nt: TGTGCCAGCAGCCGGGCCGGCCAAGAGACCCAGTACTTC
cdr3_aa: CASSRAGQETQYF

clone_size: .
v_call: TRBV20-1
j_call: TRBJ1-3
d_call: .
cdr3_nt: TGCAGTGCTGCCGGGACATCCTCTGGAAACACCATATACTTT
cdr3_aa: CSAAGTSSGNTIYF

clone_size: many
v_call: TRBV18
j_call: TRBJ1-2
d_call: .
cdr3_nt: TGTGCCAGCTCACTTAGACGGAACTATGGCTACACCTTC
cdr3_aa: CASSLRRNYGYTF

clone_size: many
v_call: TRBV20-1
j_call: TRBJ2-3
d_call: .
cdr3_nt: TGCAGTGCTAGATTCCAGGGCTCCCCCTCATATACGCAGTATTTT
cdr3_aa: CSARFQGSPSYTQYF

clone_size: .
v_call: TRBV6-4
j_call: TRBJ2-1
d_call: .
cdr3_nt: TGTGCCAGCAGTGAAGGGGCGACTATCTGGAGGACTGATGAGCAGTTCTTC
cdr3_aa: CASSEGATIWRTDEQFF

clone_size: many
v_call: TRBV14
j_call: TRBJ2-1
d_call: .
cdr3_nt: TGTGCCAGCAGCCTTGCCGGGATCTACAATGAGCAGTTCTTC
cdr3_aa: CASSLAGIYNEQFF

clone_size: few
v_call: TRBV28
j_call: TRBJ2-2
d_call: .
cdr3_nt: TGTGCCAGCAGTCAGCCGGGACTGAAGAGCACCGGGGAGCTGTTTTTT
cdr3_aa: CASSQPGLKSTGELFF

clone_size: many
v_call: TRBV12-3/TRBV12-4
j_call: TRBJ1-4
d_call: .
cdr3_nt: TGTGCCAGCAGTGCCGGGGCAGGGAATGAAAAACTGTTTTTT
cdr3_aa: CASSAGAGNEKLFF

clone_size: few
v_call: TRBV6-2/TRBV6-3
j_call: TRBJ1-1
d_call: .
cdr3_nt: TGTGTCAGCAGAACCAAAACAGGGAAGACTGAAGCTTTCTTT
cdr3_aa: CVSRTKTGKTEAFF

clone_size: .
v_call: TRBV30
j_call: TRBJ1-6
d_call: .
cdr3_nt: TGTGCCTGGAGTGTACAGAGCTCCTATAATTCACCCCTCCACTTT
cdr3_aa: CAWSVQSSYNSPLHF

clone_size: many
v_call: TRBV12-3/TRBV12-4
j_call: TRBJ2-5
d_call: TRBD1
cdr3_nt: TGTGCCAGCAGCCCCGGGAAAAGACAGGGCCGGTACTTC
cdr3_aa: CASSPGKRQGRYF